This T cell receptor (beta chain) emerged from a study of CD8 T cells in Susac syndrome. The germline V gene has CDR1 MGHRA and CDR2 YSYEKL. Trimming took off 3 bases at V and 6 bases at J, with 6 bases between the two ends. The length of the CDR3 is 11 residues. Random-hexamer reverse transcription was applied to roughly 0.5 to 1 ug RNA. Amplification of TCR beta CDR3 across 54 Vbeta and 13 Jbeta was performed with immunoSEQ multiplex PCR. TCRdb reanalysed the immunoSEQ multiplex PCR reads using MiXCR and keeps one entry per CDR3 protein. The sample contains around 200,000 distinct CDR3 sequences, approximately 95% of which appear only once.

The source of this sequence is a human donor in good health. The material sequenced was CD4+ T cells from PBMCs. The chain recombines TRBV4-1 with TRBJ2-7; D not certain. CDR3: CASSHPGEQYV. The DNA of the CDR3 is TGCGCCAGCAGCCATCCTGGCGAGCAGTACGTC.